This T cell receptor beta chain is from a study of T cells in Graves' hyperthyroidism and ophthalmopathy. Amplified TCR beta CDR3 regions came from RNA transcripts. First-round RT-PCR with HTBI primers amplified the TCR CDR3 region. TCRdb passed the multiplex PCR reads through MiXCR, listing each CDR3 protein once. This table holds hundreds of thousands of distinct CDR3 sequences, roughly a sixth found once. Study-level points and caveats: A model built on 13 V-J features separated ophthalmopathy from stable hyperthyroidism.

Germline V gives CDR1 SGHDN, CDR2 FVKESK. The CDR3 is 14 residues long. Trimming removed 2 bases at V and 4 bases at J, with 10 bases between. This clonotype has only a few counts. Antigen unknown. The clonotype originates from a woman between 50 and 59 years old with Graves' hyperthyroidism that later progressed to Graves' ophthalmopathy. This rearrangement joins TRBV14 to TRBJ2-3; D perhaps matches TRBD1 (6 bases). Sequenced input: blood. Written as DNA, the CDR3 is TGTGCCAGCAGCCAACCGACAGGACCAGATACGCAGTATTTT. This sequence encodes CASSQPTGPDTQYF.